One and the same sample provided the 10 T cell receptor beta chains below, sequenced in a study of beta chain features in type 1 diabetes (dated by TCRdb to between 2017 and 2018). To prepare the library, the immunoSEQ multiplex PCR assay was applied. The High Capacity cDNA Reverse Transcription Kit was used to reverse transcribe all of the isolated RNA, meaning that expressed TCRB transcripts were what got sequenced. In TCRdb, the immuneACCESS table is reduced to in-frame sequences with V and J assigned. These tables do not hold every clone; where another copy was compared, an unresolved V gene accounts for under half, and the others remain unexplained. The sample contains around 500,000 clones, approximately 30% of them found a single time. The ten largest clones add up to 0.05% to 0.065% of the sample. Sequencing used naive CD4+ T cells from blood. What the cell subset or site label conveys for this sample: true naive CD4+ T cells. These receptors came from a man aged 18 to 29 in good health.

V is TRBV10-3 and J is TRBJ2-7, with TRBD2 identical over 12 bases. J lost 0 bases, V lost 4 bases, and 7 bases had no gene match. This CDR3 contains 17 residues. Germline values: CDR1 ENHRY, CDR2 SYGVKD. For the CDR3, the DNA is TGTGCCATCAGTGGTTGGACTAGCGGGACCAACTCCTACGAGCAGTACTTC. Translating it yields CAISGWTSGTNSYEQYF.

The chain has TRBV2 and TRBJ2-1; 9 bases line up with TRBD1. Trimming cost V 6 bases and J 6 bases; bases outside gene matches: 3. The V gene's germline CDR1 is SNHLY and CDR2 FYNNEI. CDR3 length: 13 amino acids. In nucleotides, the CDR3 is TGTGCCAGCAGGTTGACAGGGGGCAATGAGCAGTTCTTC. Encoded protein: CASRLTGGNEQFF.

V usage is TRBV7-9 and J usage is TRBJ2-1; D is perhaps TRBD1 or TRBD2 (5 bases each). V was clipped by 3 bases and J by 12 bases, with 12 bases between them. The CDR3 is 12 residues long. CDR1 and CDR2 (germline): SEHNR, FQNEAQ (reference sequence). The CDR3 DNA reads as TGTGCCAGCAGCTTGGGACGGCAGTGGCAGTTCTTC. It codes for CASSLGRQWQFF.

The chain couples TRBV16 to TRBJ2-5; 7 positions agree with TRBD1. CDR1 is KGHSY and CDR2 is FQNENV in the germline V gene. CDR3 length equals 17 residues. Trimming removed 0 bases from V and 1 base from J; junction bases left unmatched: 8. CDR3 in amino acids: CASSQSRTGLFQETQYF. CDR3 bases: TGTGCCAGCAGCCAATCTAGGACAGGCCTATTCCAAGAGACCCAGTACTTC. The whole variable domain, remainder taken from reference TRBV16 and TRBJ2-5, is GEEVAQTPKHLVRGEGQKAKLYCAPIKGHSYVFWYQQVLKNEFKFLISFQNENVFDETGMPKERFSAKCLPNSPCSLEIQATKLEDSAVYFCASSQSRTGLFQETQYFGPGTRLLVL.

This clone was found a few times. CDR3 sequence reads: CACLKRVTNTEAFF. The CDR3 DNA is TGTGCCTGTTTGAAGCGAGTTACTAACACTGAAGCTTTCTTT. The gene calls are TRBV30 and TRBJ1-1; D ambiguous. This CDR3 region has 14 residues. Germline loops: CDR1 GTSNPN, CDR2 SVGIG (reference sequence). V lost 6 bases, J lost 2 bases, and 16 bases lay in between. The full variable domain, completed using reference TRBV30 and TRBJ1-1, is SQTIHQWPATLVQPVGSPLSLECTVEGTSNPNLYWYRQAAGRGLQLLFYSVGIGQISSEVPQNLSASRPQDRQFILSSKKLLLSDSGFYLCACLKRVTNTEAFFGQGTRLTVV.

This clone has just a few counts. V and J are TRBV6-5 and TRBJ2-1, with TRBD2 identical over 12 bases. This CDR3 has 15 residues. CDR1 and CDR2 from the germline V gene are MNHEY and SVGAGI. V lost 1 base, J lost 5 bases, and 0 bases stayed unmatched. This chain's CDR3 is CASSYWTSGNNEQFF. The CDR3 DNA follows: TGTGCCAGCAGTTACTGGACTAGCGGGAACAATGAGCAGTTCTTC.

This clone appeared a few times. DNA for the CDR3: TGTGCCACCACCCGGGACAGCCTGAACTATGGCTACACCTTC. The encoded protein is CATTRDSLNYGYTF. This rearrangement joins TRBV15 to TRBJ1-2; TRBD1 matches 7 bases. The CDR3 is 14 residues long. Germline V CDR1 and CDR2: LNHNV, YYDKDF (reference sequence). The ends lost 7 bases at V and 2 bases at J; junction bases unmatched: 7.

This clone was seen a few times. The chain employs TRBV2 and TRBJ2-5; no reliable D call. The CDR3 is made up of 12 amino acids. The germline gives CDR1 SNHLY, CDR2 FYNNEI. Trimming left V 2 bases short and J 5 bases short, with 6 bases between. The CDR3 DNA is TGTGCCAGCAGTGAACCTATCGAGACCCAGTACTTC. Amino acids: CASSEPIETQYF.

The genes are TRBV4-1 and TRBJ2-2; D is ambiguous. V was clipped by 2 bases and J by 1 base, with 5 bases between them. This CDR3 spans 14 amino acids. From germline, CDR1 is MGHRA and CDR2 YSYEKL. CDR3 region: CASSQSGNTGELFF. For the CDR3, the DNA is TGCGCCAGCAGCCAATCGGGGAACACCGGGGAGCTGTTTTTT.

V usage is TRBV10-3 and J usage is TRBJ2-5; no clear D gene. Trimming removed 6 bases from V and 5 bases from J, with 16 bases in between. In germline, CDR1 is ENHRY, CDR2 SYGVKD. The CDR3 length is 14 residues. Here the CDR3 reads CAIRATAARETQYF. CDR3 coding DNA: TGTGCCATCAGAGCTACGGCCGCGAGGGAGACCCAGTACTTC.